This is a list of T cell receptor beta chains from one sample in a study of blood T cells in healthy people across ages. Using its own MiXCR run on the 5' RACE reads, TCRdb lists one record per CDR3 protein. The profile shows roughly 1,700,000 distinct CDR3 sequences, 28% of them singletons. The sample taken for sequencing was blood. Receptor source: a woman in her 30s in good health. CDR3s include the opening cysteine and the closing phenylalanine or tryptophan. D genes are given only for firm matches. Clone size is stated in some rows and not others, as once, few, many or a class when expanded.

J,length,size,V,D,CDR3,DNA
TRBJ2-1,16,NA,TRBV7-2,NA,CASSPPLLPGHNEQFF,TGTGCCAGCAGCCCCCCGTTGCTACCAGGGCACAATGAGCAGTTCTTC
TRBJ1-2,15,NA,TRBV5-1,TRBD1,CASSLSRDRVGGYTF,TGCGCCAGCAGCCTATCCCGGGACAGGGTCGGTGGCTACACCTTC
TRBJ2-5,14,NA,TRBV11-2,NA,CASSLITTAETQYF,TGTGCCAGCAGCTTGATTACCACTGCAGAGACCCAGTACTTC
TRBJ2-7,14,few,TRBV6-1,TRBD1,CASTRTGYSYEQYF,TGTGCCAGCACCCGGACAGGGTACTCCTACGAGCAGTACTTC
TRBJ2-5,15,many,TRBV20-1,TRBD2,CSALLSGGVGETQYF,TGCAGTGCTCTCCTAAGCGGGGGGGTTGGTGAGACCCAGTACTTC
TRBJ2-3,17,few,TRBV7-9,TRBD2,CASSLGLAGGATDTQYF,TGTGCCAGCAGCCTGGGACTAGCGGGGGGAGCCACAGATACGCAGTATTTT
TRBJ2-5,15,NA,TRBV20-1,NA,CSAGQGGGYKETQYF,TGCAGTGCCGGACAGGGAGGGGGTTACAAAGAGACCCAGTACTTC
TRBJ2-1,15,NA,TRBV20-1,TRBD1,CSARAFDRGSDEQFF,TGCAGTGCTAGAGCTTTCGACAGGGGCTCGGATGAGCAGTTCTTC
TRBJ2-1,13,NA,TRBV7-6,NA,CASSFKSGNEQFF,TGTGCCAGCAGCTTCAAATCAGGGAATGAGCAGTTCTTC
TRBJ1-1,14,many,TRBV12-3/TRBV12-4,NA,CASSFGGVNTEAFF,TGTGCCAGCAGTTTTGGAGGGGTGAACACTGAAGCTTTCTTT
TRBJ2-3,16,NA,TRBV5-1,TRBD2,CASSATAGEVTDTQYF,TGCGCCAGCAGCGCGACAGCGGGAGAGGTAACAGATACGCAGTATTTT
TRBJ1-5,13,few,TRBV20-1,NA,CSARRYSNQPQHF,TGCAGTGCTCGCCGTTATAGCAATCAGCCCCAGCATTTT
TRBJ1-3,15,NA,TRBV27,TRBD1,CASSSQGTDRNTIYF,TGTGCCAGCAGTTCCCAAGGGACAGATAGAAACACCATATATTTT
TRBJ2-3,13,NA,TRBV5-1,NA,CASSTERRDTQYF,TGCGCCAGCAGCACCGAGCGGAGAGATACGCAGTATTTT
TRBJ1-1,15,NA,TRBV5-1,NA,CASSGASGTRAEAFF,TGCGCCAGCAGTGGAGCCTCAGGGACTCGGGCTGAAGCTTTCTTT
TRBJ2-5,12,NA,TRBV20-1,NA,CSANEGEETQYF,TGCAGTGCTAATGAGGGAGAGGAGACCCAGTACTTC
TRBJ2-3,14,many,TRBV4-2,TRBD2,CASSQGTSGEGQYF,TGTGCCAGCAGCCAAGGGACTAGCGGGGAGGGGCAGTATTTT
TRBJ2-5,15,many,TRBV4-3,NA,CASSQGSGVEGTQYF,TGCGCCAGCAGCCAAGGCTCAGGGGTAGAGGGGACCCAGTACTTC
TRBJ2-7,14,many,TRBV12-3/TRBV12-4,NA,CASSTTTTSYEQYF,TGTGCCAGCAGTACCACCACCACCTCCTACGAGCAGTACTTC
TRBJ2-7,16,NA,TRBV7-2,TRBD2,CASSSIRAGPSYEQYF,TGTGCCAGCAGCTCCATTCGAGCGGGACCTTCCTACGAGCAGTACTTC
TRBJ2-5,16,few,TRBV6-2/TRBV6-3,TRBD2,CASNYATSGNQETQYF,TGTGCCAGCAATTACGCCACTAGCGGGAACCAAGAGACCCAGTACTTC
TRBJ2-3,16,few,TRBV7-3,NA,CASSPRWGGGTDTQYF,TGTGCCAGCAGCCCTCGGTGGGGCGGGGGCACAGATACGCAGTATTTT
TRBJ1-5,15,few,TRBV7-9,TRBD1,CASSSTGARHQPQHF,TGTGCCAGCAGCTCGACAGGGGCCCGGCATCAGCCCCAGCATTTT
TRBJ2-2,12,NA,TRBV6-1,NA,CASSGLFGELFF,TGTGCCAGCAGTGGATTGTTCGGGGAGCTGTTTTTT
TRBJ2-7,13,many,TRBV18,NA,CASSPSTSYEQYF,TGTGCCAGCTCACCCTCTACCTCCTACGAGCAGTACTTC
TRBJ1-4,15,NA,TRBV18,TRBD1,CASSPGTGTSEKLFF,TGTGCCAGCTCACCCGGGACAGGGACGAGCGAAAAACTGTTTTTT
TRBJ2-7,15,NA,TRBV6-5,NA,CASSIQGGSVYEQYF,TGTGCCAGCAGCATACAGGGAGGGAGTGTCTACGAGCAGTACTTC
TRBJ2-7,13,few,TRBV6-1,NA,CASSEAPAGEQYF,TGTGCCAGCAGTGAAGCCCCGGCGGGCGAGCAGTACTTC
TRBJ2-5,14,few,TRBV2,NA,CASSARLQRETQYF,TGTGCCAGCAGTGCCCGCCTACAACGGGAGACCCAGTACTTC
TRBJ2-7,15,NA,TRBV5-1,TRBD2,CASTASGGNSYEQYF,TGCGCCAGCACCGCTAGCGGGGGAAACTCCTACGAGCAGTACTTC
TRBJ1-4,19,NA,TRBV7-6,TRBD1,CASSPKLSGTGGSWEKLFF,TGTGCCAGCAGCCCAAAATTATCCGGGACAGGGGGCTCCTGGGAAAAACTGTTTTTT
TRBJ2-7,14,NA,TRBV7-9,TRBD2,CASSNSGRRNEQYF,TGTGCCAGCAGCAATAGCGGGAGAAGGAACGAGCAGTACTTC
TRBJ2-2,16,NA,TRBV6-6,NA,CASSYYGRTNTGELFF,TGTGCCAGCAGTTACTATGGTCGGACGAACACCGGGGAGCTGTTTTTT
TRBJ2-7,16,NA,TRBV24-1,TRBD1,CATSEMDRGRAYEQYF,TGTGCCACCAGTGAGATGGACAGGGGACGGGCCTACGAGCAGTACTTC
TRBJ2-1,15,many,TRBV5-1,TRBD1,CASRPGQGFYNEQFF,TGCGCCAGCAGACCTGGACAGGGGTTCTACAATGAGCAGTTCTTC
TRBJ1-1,14,NA,TRBV12-3/TRBV12-4,NA,CASSYNRENTEAFF,TGTGCCAGCAGTTACAACAGGGAAAACACTGAAGCTTTCTTT
TRBJ2-5,15,NA,TRBV29-1,NA,CSSHYTRGSGETQYF,TGCAGCTCCCACTATACCAGGGGTTCAGGAGAGACCCAGTACTTC
TRBJ2-7,14,few,TRBV11-2,TRBD1,CASSLDRGRIEQYF,TGTGCCAGCAGCCTGGACAGGGGACGGATCGAGCAGTACTTC
TRBJ1-2,15,NA,TRBV25-1,TRBD1,CASSEGDRGNIGYTF,TGTGCCAGCAGTGAAGGGGACAGGGGGAACATTGGCTACACCTTC
TRBJ2-5,16,many,TRBV7-2,TRBD2,CASSLSRGSRQETQYF,TGTGCCAGCAGCTTATCTCGCGGGAGTCGCCAAGAGACCCAGTACTTC